Presented here are 25 T cell receptor beta chains from one specimen sequenced in a study of blood T cells in healthy people across ages. A second roughly 6 to 12 cycle PCR used barcoded and J-beta primers. MiXCR, run by TCRdb on the 5' RACE reads, gives a single entry per CDR3 protein. Of roughly 1,700,000 distinct CDR3 sequences listed, 25% to 30% were seen once; the top ten hold around 7.7%. The sequenced sample consisted of blood. The receptors were sampled from a woman aged 25 to 39 in good health.

This chain links TRBV7-2 with TRBJ1-3; D call uncertain. V was shortened by 1 base and J by 0 bases, with 10 bases between the two germline ends. CDR3 length: 16 amino acids. Germline CDR1 is SGHTA and CDR2 is FQGNSA. The CDR3 loop is CASSLGGTYSGNTIYF. As DNA, the CDR3 is TGTGCCAGCAGCTTAGGAGGCACCTACTCTGGAAACACCATATATTTT.

This sequence joins TRBV5-4 and TRBJ2-1; D possibly corresponds to TRBD1 (6 bases). CDR1 is SGHNT and CDR2 is YYREEE in the germline V gene (reference sequence). The CDR3 runs to 15 residues. Deletions cut 3 bases from V and 7 bases from J, with 17 bases between. CDR3 residues: CASSWPGQRTNEQFF. CDR3 nucleotides: TGTGCCAGCAGCTGGCCGGGACAAAGAACGAATGAGCAGTTCTTC.

The table lists this clonotype with a few counts. The chain carries TRBV5-1 and TRBJ2-3; possibly TRBD2 for D (6 bases). Germline CDR1 reads SGHRS; CDR2 reads YFSETQ. CDR3 length: 17 residues. The V end lost 0 bases, the J end lost 0 bases, and 14 bases lay between the germline ends. The CDR3 DNA reads TGCGCCAGCAGCTTGGAGGCGGGGTCTCCTAGCACAGATACGCAGTATTTT. Protein: CASSLEAGSPSTDTQYF.

In its sample, this clonotype was seen a few times. The chain recombines TRBV9 with TRBJ1-5; D gene ambiguous. The V end lost 0 bases, the J end lost 0 bases, and 10 bases lay between the germline ends. The CDR3 has 16 residues. Germline CDR1 reads SGDLS; CDR2 reads YYNGEE. CDR3 coding DNA: TGTGCCAGCAGCGTAGCTCTGTTTTATAGCAATCAGCCCCAGCATTTT. Protein product: CASSVALFYSNQPQHF.

On this clonotype itself: A clone one base away is much larger, so this may be a read error. V usage is TRBV5-1 and J usage is TRBJ2-5, with D possibly TRBD1 on 5 matching bases. Germline V CDR1 and CDR2: SGHRS, YFSETQ. This CDR3 comprises 15 residues. V gave up 1 base and J gave up 5 bases, with 15 bases separating them. The CDR3 protein is CASSLKQGPGETQYF. The CDR3 nucleotides are TGCGCCAGCAGCTTGAAGCAGGGTCCGGGTGAGACCCAGTACTTC.

The table lists this clonotype with a few counts. The J gene is TRBJ2-7, the V gene TRBV9; TRBD2 might be the D (9 bases). The germline V and J ends were trimmed by 4 bases and 3 bases, with 17 bases remaining between them. CDR1 SGDLS and CDR2 YYNGEE come from the germline V gene. The CDR3 has 15 residues. In nucleotides, the CDR3 is TGTGCCAGCAGCCCTTCTAGCGGGACAGGCTACGAGCAGTACTTC. As protein: CASSPSSGTGYEQYF.

This clonotype appeared many times. The chain has TRBV7-9 and TRBJ1-2; 7 nucleotides align to TRBD1. The CDR3 length is 12 residues. Trimming removed 9 bases from V and 8 bases from J; junction bases left unmatched: 9. Germline loops: CDR1 SEHNR, CDR2 FQNEAQ (reference sequence). DNA for the CDR3: TGTGCCAGTTCAGACGACAGGGACGGCTACACCTTC. Translating gives CASSDDRDGYTF.

This clonotype was recorded many times. A much larger clone lies one base from this, so it may be a read error. V usage is TRBV29-1 and J usage is TRBJ2-6, with D perhaps TRBD1 (5 bases). Germline V CDR1 and CDR2: SQVTM, ANQGSEA. There are 12 residues in the CDR3. The chain's CDR3 is CSVQSGANVRTF. DNA of the CDR3: TGCAGCGTCCAATCTGGGGCCAACGTCCGGACTTTC.

This clonotype was seen ten or more times. The chain links TRBV2 to TRBJ2-7; 10 positions match TRBD2. Germline V gene sequence: CDR1 SNHLY, CDR2 FYNNEI. V was pared by 4 bases and J by 5 bases, with 5 bases of the junction left unmatched. This CDR3 spans 14 amino acids. DNA for the CDR3: TGTGCCAGCAGTGCCAGCGGGAGGGCCCACGAGCAGTACTTC. Translating gives CASSASGRAHEQYF. The whole variable domain, filled in from reference TRBV2 and TRBJ2-7, reads EPEVTQTPSHQVTQMGQEVILRCVPISNHLYFYWYRQILGQKVEFLVSFYNNEISEKSEIFDDQFSVERPDGSNFTLKIRSTKLEDSAMYFCASSASGRAHEQYFGPGTRLTVT.

This clonotype has more than one count but fewer than ten. Its ends do not fully match the called genes, so a read error is possible. V is TRBV7-9 and J is TRBJ1-4; the match to TRBD1 covers 12 bases. Germline V gene data show CDR1 as SEHNR and CDR2 as FQNEAQ (reference sequence). This CDR3 has 17 amino acids. CDR3 protein: CASSLARGQGANEKLFF. The CDR3 DNA is TGTGCTAGCAGCTTAGCGCGGGGACAGGGGGCGAATGAAAAACTGTTTTTT.

There are a few counts of this clonotype. The chain links TRBV9 to TRBJ2-1; weak D call: TRBD2 (6 bases). The CDR3 is 15 amino acids. Trimming cost V 2 bases and J 2 bases, with 11 bases left between them. Per the germline V gene, CDR1 is SGDLS and CDR2 is YYNGEE. The CDR3 reads CASSVLAEPYNEQFF. For the CDR3, the DNA is TGTGCCAGCAGCGTCTTAGCGGAACCCTACAATGAGCAGTTCTTC.

This clonotype was seen a handful of times. The chain is built from TRBV5-1 and TRBJ1-1, with unresolved D. The CDR3 runs to 13 residues. Trimming took off 4 bases at V and 7 bases at J, with 14 bases between the two ends. Germline V gives CDR1 SGHRS, CDR2 YFSETQ. This CDR3 is CASSPTDHGEAFF. The CDR3 region has the DNA TGCGCCAGCAGCCCTACAGATCACGGTGAAGCTTTCTTT.

The chain has TRBV2 and TRBJ1-1; no reliable D call. V lost 6 bases to trimming and J lost 11 bases, with 25 bases between them. The germline V gene encodes CDR1 SNHLY and CDR2 FYNNEI. The CDR3 has 15 amino acids. The CDR3 is CASRFKAAPITPAFF. CDR3 coding DNA: TGTGCCAGCAGATTTAAGGCAGCTCCCATAACGCCGGCTTTCTTT.

This clonotype was picked up many times. The chain employs TRBV5-8 and TRBJ2-1; 8 bases match TRBD2. The J segment lost 0 bases and the V segment lost 4 bases, leaving 6 bases of the junction unmatched. Germline loops: CDR1 SGHTS, CDR2 YDEGEE. The CDR3 is 16 amino acids. The CDR3 coding sequence is TGTGCCAGCAGCCGGGAGGGGGGGAGCTCCTACAATGAGCAGTTCTTC. Encoded protein: CASSREGGSSYNEQFF.

The table lists this clonotype with many counts. At one boundary the junction diverges from the germline segment, which might be a read error. The chain recombines TRBV12-3 or TRBV12-4 with TRBJ2-1; tentatively, D is TRBD2 (5 bases). The CDR3 extends over 15 amino acids. Here the CDR3 reads CASSPRAGGHNEQFF. The CDR3 nucleotides are TGCGCCAGCAGCCCTCGGGCCGGAGGACACAATGAGCAGTTCTTC.

The V and J genes are TRBV10-3 and TRBJ2-1; 8 nucleotides align to TRBD1. V lost 7 bases and J lost 5; bases outside the gene matches: 13. CDR3 length equals 16 residues. Germline-derived CDR1 and CDR2 are ENHRY and SYGVKD. The CDR3 DNA sequence: TGTGCCATCAACCCGGGGGTAGGGACAGGAAACAATGAGCAGTTCTTC. Translated: CAINPGVGTGNNEQFF.

This clonotype was counted between two and nine times. Mismatch with germline at one junction end may stem from a read error. This chain connects TRBV7-9 to TRBJ2-3, with 13 bases lining up with TRBD2. Per germline, CDR1 SEHNR and CDR2 FQNEAQ (reference sequence). The CDR3 consists of 17 residues. The DNA for the CDR3 is TGTGCCATCAGCCCCCTCGGACTAGCGGGAGAGGGAGATACGCAGTATTTT. Its translation: CAISPLGLAGEGDTQYF.

This clonotype was detected ten times or more. The chain has TRBV11-2 and TRBJ2-7, with TRBD2 matching over 11 bases. J was trimmed by 3 bases and V by 5 bases; bases with no gene match: 6. Germline CDR1 is SGHAT and CDR2 is FQNNGV. The CDR3 spans 15 residues. The DNA of the CDR3 is TGTGCCAGCAGCGTCGCCGGGACTAGCGGCTACGAGCAGTACTTC. Translation: CASSVAGTSGYEQYF.

The V gene is TRBV19, the J gene TRBJ1-5; no reliable D call. The length of the CDR3 is 14 residues. The V and J ends lost 3 bases and 3 bases respectively, with 9 bases between them. Per germline, CDR1 LNHDA and CDR2 SQIVND (reference sequence). CDR3 bases: TGTGCCAGTAGTATGGACTCAATCAATCAGCCCCAGCATTTT. Amino acids: CASSMDSINQPQHF. Using reference TRBV19 and TRBJ1-5 for the parts outside the CDR3, the full variable domain is DGGITQSPKYLFRKEGQNVTLSCEQNLNHDAMYWYRQDPGQGLRLIYYSQIVNDFQKGDIAEGYSVSREKKESFPLTVTSAQKNPTAFYLCASSMDSINQPQHFGDGTRLSIL.

The chain links TRBV7-9 to TRBJ2-2; possibly TRBD1 for D (5 bases). V was shortened by 1 base and J by 3 bases, with 9 bases between the two germline ends. Per germline, CDR1 SEHNR and CDR2 FQNEAQ (reference sequence). The CDR3 spans 15 residues. The CDR3 spells CASSLGQRDTGELFF. Written as DNA, the CDR3 is TGTGCCAGCAGCTTAGGACAGAGAGACACCGGGGAGCTGTTTTTT.

This clonotype was recorded many times. This chain uses TRBV12-3 or TRBV12-4 with TRBJ2-1; D is ambiguous. The CDR3 length is 12 residues. Trimming left V 8 bases short and J 4 bases short, with 9 bases between. The CDR3 sequence: CASRLLYNEQFF. For the CDR3, the DNA is TGTGCCAGCCGCCTCCTGTACAATGAGCAGTTCTTC.

V and J are TRBV18 and TRBJ2-5, with 12 positions matching TRBD2. Germline V lookup: CDR1 KGHSH, CDR2 LQKENI. The CDR3 sequence is 16 residues long. The junction had 13 bases not matched to a gene; V was cut back by 3 bases and J by 11 bases. CDR3 amino acids: CASSPRGLAGTNEQYF. Written as DNA, the CDR3 is TGTGCCAGCTCACCCCGAGGACTAGCGGGAACCAATGAGCAGTACTTC.

This chain links TRBV9 with TRBJ2-1, with 9 bases lining up with TRBD1. The length of the CDR3 is 15 residues. V dropped 4 bases and J dropped 7; count of bases not matched to a gene: 9. The germline gives CDR1 SGDLS, CDR2 YYNGEE. The CDR3 here is CASSLEGQGKNEQFF. As DNA, the CDR3 is TGTGCCAGCAGCCTGGAGGGACAGGGTAAGAATGAGCAGTTCTTC.

This clonotype was observed at least ten times. The chain combines TRBV28 with TRBJ2-3; maybe TRBD2 (6 bases). Trimming removed 5 bases from V and 5 bases from J, with 17 bases in between. The CDR3 is 15 amino acids. Per the germline V gene, CDR1 is MDHEN and CDR2 is SYDVKM. The CDR3 region has the DNA TGTGCCAGCAGTAACTCCCGGCGGGGTATAGATACGCAGTATTTT. Translating it yields CASSNSRRGIDTQYF. The full variable domain, rest sourced from reference TRBV28 and TRBJ2-3, is DVKVTQSSRYLVKRTGEKVFLECVQDMDHENMFWYRQDPGLGLRLIYFSYDVKMKEKGDIPEGYSVSREKKERFSLILESASTNQTSMYLCASSNSRRGIDTQYFGPGTRLTVL.

This rearrangement joins TRBV18 to TRBJ2-4; 10 bases match TRBD1. The closer fit of TRBJ2-7 to the DNA end suggests the J call may be wrong. Germline CDR1 reads KGHSH; CDR2 reads LQKENI. The CDR3 sequence is 16 residues long. In nucleotides, the CDR3 is TGTGCCAGCTCGCTACGCCGGGACAGGGGCAACTACGAGCAGTACTTC. Translated, it gives CASSLRRDRGNYEQYF.